This note documents a single T cell receptor (beta chain) sequence. The antigen is not known. These data belong to a study of T cell responses to AZD1222 COVID-19 vaccine. Study-wide points: There were repertoire samples only from the period after the peak T cell response. Possibly, clonal diversity was underestimated; donors were largely white British and included more females. Among AZD1222 vaccinees, only six were seropositive at baseline.

V gave up 4 bases and J gave up 5 bases; unmatched junction bases: 6. Per germline, CDR1 SGHTA and CDR2 FQGNSA. There are 15 residues in the CDR3. Some clones are missing from TCRdb's copy, which holds only in-frame ones; the method was immunoSEQ multiplex PCR. This sample has roughly 100,000 clones, with roughly 88% found just once. This sample comprised peripheral blood, obtained on day 0 of AZD1222 vaccination. This receptor was taken from an adult in good health. The chain couples TRBV7-2 to TRBJ2-1; 9 bases align to TRBD1. In DNA form, the CDR3 reads TGTGCCAGCAGCTCCCCGGGACAGGGCGACAATGAGCAGTTCTTC. This gives the protein CASSSPGQGDNEQFF. Looking up the rest from reference TRBV7-2 and TRBJ2-1 gives the full variable domain: GAGVSQSPSNKVTEKGKDVELRCDPISGHTALYWYRQSLGQGLEFLIYFQGNSAPDKSGLPSDRFSAERTGGSVSTLTIQRTQQEDSAVYLCASSSPGQGDNEQFFGPGTRLTVL.